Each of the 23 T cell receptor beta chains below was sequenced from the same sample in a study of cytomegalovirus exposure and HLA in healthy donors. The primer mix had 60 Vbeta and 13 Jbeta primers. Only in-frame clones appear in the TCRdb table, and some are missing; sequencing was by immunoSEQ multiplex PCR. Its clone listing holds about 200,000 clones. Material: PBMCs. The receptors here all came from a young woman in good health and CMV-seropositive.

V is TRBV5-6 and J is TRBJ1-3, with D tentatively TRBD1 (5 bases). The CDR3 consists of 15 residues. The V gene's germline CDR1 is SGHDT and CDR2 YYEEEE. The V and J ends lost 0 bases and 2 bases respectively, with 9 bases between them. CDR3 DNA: TGTGCCAGCAGCTTGGCGCCACAGGCTGGAAACACCATATATTTT. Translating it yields CASSLAPQAGNTIYF.

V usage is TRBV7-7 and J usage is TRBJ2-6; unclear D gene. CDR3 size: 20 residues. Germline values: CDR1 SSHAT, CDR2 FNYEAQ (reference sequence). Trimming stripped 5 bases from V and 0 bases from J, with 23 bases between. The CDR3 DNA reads TGTGCCAGCAGCCGGGTCCTCCTGAGGCCCGATTCCTCTGGGGCCAACGTCCTGACTTTC. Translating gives CASSRVLLRPDSSGANVLTF. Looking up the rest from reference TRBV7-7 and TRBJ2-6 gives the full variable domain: GAGVSQSPRYKVTKRGQDVTLRCDPISSHATLYWYQQALGQGPEFLTYFNYEAQPDKSGLPSDRFSAERPEGSISTLTIQRTEQRDSAMYRCASSRVLLRPDSSGANVLTFGAGSRLTVL.

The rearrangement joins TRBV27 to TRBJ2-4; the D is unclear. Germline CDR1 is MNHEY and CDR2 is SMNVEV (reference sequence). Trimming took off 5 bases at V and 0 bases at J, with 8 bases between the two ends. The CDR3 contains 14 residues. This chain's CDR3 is CASSSFLAKNIQYF. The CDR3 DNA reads TGTGCCAGCAGTAGCTTCCTAGCCAAAAACATTCAGTACTTC.

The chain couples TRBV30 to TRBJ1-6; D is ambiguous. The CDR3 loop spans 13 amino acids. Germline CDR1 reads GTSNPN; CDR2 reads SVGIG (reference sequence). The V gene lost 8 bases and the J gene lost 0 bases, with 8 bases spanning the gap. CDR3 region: CAGRSSYNSPLHF. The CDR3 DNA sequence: TGTGCCGGAAGGAGCTCCTATAATTCACCCCTCCACTTT.

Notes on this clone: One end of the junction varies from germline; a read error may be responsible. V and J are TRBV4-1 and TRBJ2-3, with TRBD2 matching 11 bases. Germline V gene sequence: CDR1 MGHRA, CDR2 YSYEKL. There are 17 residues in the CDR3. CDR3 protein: CASSEDTSGGRTDTQYF. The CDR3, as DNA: TGCGCCAGCAGCGAAGACACTAGCGGGGGACGCACAGATACGCAGTATTTT.

The CDR3 is CASSEGLAAPGELFF. In nucleotides, the CDR3 is TGCGCCAGCAGTGAGGGACTAGCGGCACCCGGGGAGCTGTTTTTT. The chain is built from TRBV10-1 and TRBJ2-2; 10 nucleotides agree with TRBD2. V was clipped by 2 bases and J by 6 bases; unmatched bases: 3. This CDR3 is 15 amino acids long. Germline assignment: CDR1 WNHNN and CDR2 SYGVQD (reference sequence).

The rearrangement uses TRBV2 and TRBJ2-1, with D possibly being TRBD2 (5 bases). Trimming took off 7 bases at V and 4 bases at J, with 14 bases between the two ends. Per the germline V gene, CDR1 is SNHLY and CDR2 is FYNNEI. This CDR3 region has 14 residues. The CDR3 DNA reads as TGTGCCAGCAAGCGCACTAGTAGTTACAATGAGCAGTTCTTC. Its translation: CASKRTSSYNEQFF.

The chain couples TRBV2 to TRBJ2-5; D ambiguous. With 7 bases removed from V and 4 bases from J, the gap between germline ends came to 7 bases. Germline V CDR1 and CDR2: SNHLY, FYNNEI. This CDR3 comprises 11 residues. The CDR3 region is CASNLRETQYF. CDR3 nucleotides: TGTGCCAGCAACCTGAGAGAGACCCAGTACTTC.

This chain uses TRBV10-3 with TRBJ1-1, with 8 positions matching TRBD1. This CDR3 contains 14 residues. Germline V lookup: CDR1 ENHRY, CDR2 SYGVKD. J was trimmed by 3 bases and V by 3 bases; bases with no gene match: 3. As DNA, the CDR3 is TGTGCCATCAGTGACAGGGGGCGGGACACTGAAGCTTTCTTT. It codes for CAISDRGRDTEAFF.

The CDR3 here is CTSSQPPDRADVTHSGNTIYF. CDR3 coding DNA: TGCACCAGCAGCCAGCCCCCGGACAGGGCTGACGTGACTCACTCTGGAAACACCATATATTTT. This chain uses TRBV1 with TRBJ1-3; the table's D call, TRBD1, has no DNA check behind it. TRBV1 is a known pseudogene. The CDR3 has 21 amino acids.

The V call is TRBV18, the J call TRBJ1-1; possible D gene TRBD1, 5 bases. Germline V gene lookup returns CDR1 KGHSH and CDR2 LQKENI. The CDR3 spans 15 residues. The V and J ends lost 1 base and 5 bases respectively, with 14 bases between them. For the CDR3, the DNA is TGTGCCAGCTCACCACGGATGGGGCTAGGGACTGAAGCTTTCTTT. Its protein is CASSPRMGLGTEAFF.

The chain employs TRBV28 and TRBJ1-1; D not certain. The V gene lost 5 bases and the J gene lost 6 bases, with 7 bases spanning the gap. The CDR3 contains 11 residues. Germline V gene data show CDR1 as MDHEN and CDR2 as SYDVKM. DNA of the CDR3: TGTGCCAGCAGTCCCCGGGCTGAAGCTTTCTTT. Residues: CASSPRAEAFF.

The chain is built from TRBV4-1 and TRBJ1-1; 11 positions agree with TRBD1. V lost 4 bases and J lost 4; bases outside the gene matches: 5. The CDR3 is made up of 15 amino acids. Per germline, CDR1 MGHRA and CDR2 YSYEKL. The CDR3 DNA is TGCGCCAGCAGCCCAGGACAGGGGGCGAGCACTGAAGCTTTCTTT. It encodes CASSPGQGASTEAFF.

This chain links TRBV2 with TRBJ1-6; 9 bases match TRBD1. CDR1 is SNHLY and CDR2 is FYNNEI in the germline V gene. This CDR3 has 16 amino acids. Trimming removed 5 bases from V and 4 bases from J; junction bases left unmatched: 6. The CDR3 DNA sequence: TGTGCCAGCAGTCCACCCGGGACAGGGTATAATTCACCCCTCCACTTT. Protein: CASSPPGTGYNSPLHF.

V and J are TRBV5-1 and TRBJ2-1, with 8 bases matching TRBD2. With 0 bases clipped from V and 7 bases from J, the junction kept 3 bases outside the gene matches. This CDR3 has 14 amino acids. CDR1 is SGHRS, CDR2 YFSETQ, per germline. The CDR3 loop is CASSLAASGNEQFF. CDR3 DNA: TGCGCCAGCAGCTTGGCGGCTAGCGGGAATGAGCAGTTCTTC. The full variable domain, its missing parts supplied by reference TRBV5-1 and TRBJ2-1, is KAGVTQTPRYLIKTRGQQVTLSCSPISGHRSVSWYQQTPGQGLQFLFEYFSETQRNKGNFPGRFSGRQFSNSRSEMNVSTLELGDSALYLCASSLAASGNEQFFGPGTRLTVL.

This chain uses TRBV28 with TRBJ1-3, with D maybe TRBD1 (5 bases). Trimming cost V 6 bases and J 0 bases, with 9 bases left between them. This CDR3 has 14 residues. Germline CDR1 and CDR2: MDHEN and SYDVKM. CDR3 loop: CASSRGGSGNTIYF. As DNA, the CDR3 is TGTGCCAGCAGCCGGGGGGGCTCTGGAAACACCATATATTTT.

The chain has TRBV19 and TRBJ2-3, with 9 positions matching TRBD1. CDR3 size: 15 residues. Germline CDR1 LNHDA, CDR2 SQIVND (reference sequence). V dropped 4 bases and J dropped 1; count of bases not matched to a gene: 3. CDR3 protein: CASSTRQGGTDTQYF. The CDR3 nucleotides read TGTGCCAGTAGTACTCGACAGGGGGGCACAGATACGCAGTATTTT.

The CDR3 DNA reads TGTGCCAGCAGTTGGGGGACAGGGCAGGAGACCCAGTACTTC. It translates to CASSWGTGQETQYF. The rearrangement joins TRBV27 to TRBJ2-5; 9 bases align to TRBD1. Trimming took 4 bases from V and 5 from J; bases not matched to a gene: 5. Germline V gene lookup returns CDR1 MNHEY and CDR2 SMNVEV (reference sequence). The CDR3 is 14 amino acids.

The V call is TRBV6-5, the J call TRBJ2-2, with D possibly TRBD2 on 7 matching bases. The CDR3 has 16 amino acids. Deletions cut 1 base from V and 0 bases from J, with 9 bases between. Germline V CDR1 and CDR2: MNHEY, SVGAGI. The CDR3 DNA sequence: TGTGCCAGCAGTTACTGGGGGGGCGCGAACACCGGGGAGCTGTTTTTT. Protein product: CASSYWGGANTGELFF.

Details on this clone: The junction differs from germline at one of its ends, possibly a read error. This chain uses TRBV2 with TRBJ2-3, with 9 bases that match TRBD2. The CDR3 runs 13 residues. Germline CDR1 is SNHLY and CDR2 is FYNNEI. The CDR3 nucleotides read TGTGCCAGCAGGGGGACTAGCAAAGATACGCAGTATTTT. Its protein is CASRGTSKDTQYF.

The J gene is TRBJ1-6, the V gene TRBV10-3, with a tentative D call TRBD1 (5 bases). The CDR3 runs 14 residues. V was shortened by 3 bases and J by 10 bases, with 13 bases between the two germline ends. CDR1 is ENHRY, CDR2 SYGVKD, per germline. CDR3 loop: CAISDRGTISPLHF. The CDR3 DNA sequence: TGTGCCATCAGTGATCGGGGGACCATATCACCCCTCCACTTT.

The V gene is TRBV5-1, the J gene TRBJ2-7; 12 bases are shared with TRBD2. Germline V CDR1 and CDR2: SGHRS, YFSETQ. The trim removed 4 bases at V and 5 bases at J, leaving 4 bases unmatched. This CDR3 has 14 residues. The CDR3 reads CASSERTSGNEQYF. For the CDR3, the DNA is TGCGCCAGCAGCGAGAGGACTAGCGGGAACGAGCAGTACTTC.

CDR3 sequence reads: CASSLMRASGSYEQYF. The CDR3 DNA sequence: TGTGCCAGCAGTCTAATGCGGGCTAGCGGGAGCTACGAGCAGTACTTC. This chain joins TRBV28 and TRBJ2-7, with 10 bases fitting TRBD2. The CDR3 runs to 16 residues. Unmatched junction bases numbered 10, after V lost 5 bases and J lost 3 bases. CDR1 is MDHEN and CDR2 is SYDVKM in the germline V gene.